A single sample gave rise to the 14 T cell receptor beta chains below, sequenced in a study of T cell responses to AZD1222 COVID-19 vaccine. The method was immunoSEQ multiplex PCR; TCRdb's version includes in-frame clones alone and lacks a portion of them. The sample lists some 150,000 clones; more than 75% were seen once. Sequenced material: peripheral blood, taken 28 days after the second AZD1222 dose. The receptor set was obtained from an adult who received the AZD1222 COVID-19 vaccine.

The chain carries TRBV30 and TRBJ2-6; a weak D match, TRBD1 (6 bases). This CDR3 contains 15 residues. Germline lookup yields CDR1 GTSNPN and CDR2 SVGIG (reference sequence). With 6 bases removed from V and 0 bases from J, the gap between germline ends came to 12 bases. The CDR3 nucleotides read TGTGCCTGTCCGGACAGCCTCTCTGGGGCCAACGTCCTGACTTTC. Encoded protein: CACPDSLSGANVLTF.

J is TRBJ1-3 and V is TRBV15; 8 nucleotides line up with TRBD1. The ends lost 7 bases at V and 4 bases at J; junction bases unmatched: 3. The length of the CDR3 is 13 residues. CDR1 and CDR2 from the germline V gene are LNHNV and YYDKDF (reference sequence). The CDR3 DNA follows: TGTGCCACCACACAGGGGGTCGGAAACACCATATATTTT. This gives the protein CATTQGVGNTIYF.

Remarks on this clone: No conserved phenylalanine or tryptophan ends this CDR3, so it is likely a read error. The DNA is left out, because the CDR3 cannot be placed on it with certainty; the CDR3 is given as TCRdb lists it. The J gene is TRBJ2-7, the V gene TRBV6-5. The germline V gene encodes CDR1 MNHEY and CDR2 SVGAGI. Both ends counted, the CDR3 spans 10 residues. The CDR3 reads CASSWLDPEC.

In this sample, this clone turned up once. The J gene is TRBJ1-2, the V gene TRBV12-3 or TRBV12-4; no reliable D call. V was clipped by 2 bases and J by 6 bases, with 1 base between them. The CDR3 is 10 amino acids. The CDR3: CASSLHGYTF. The DNA of the CDR3 is TGTGCCAGCAGTTTACATGGCTACACCTTC.

This chain links TRBV6-6 with TRBJ1-2, with no clear D. This CDR3 contains 14 residues. Germline-derived CDR1 and CDR2 are MNHNY and SVGAGI (reference sequence). The germline V and J ends were trimmed by 3 bases and 3 bases, with 11 bases remaining between them. CDR3 coding DNA: TGTGCCAGCAGTTATCGAAGTTATGACTATGGCTACACCTTC. Translated, it gives CASSYRSYDYGYTF.

This chain joins TRBV6-1 and TRBJ1-2, with D unresolved. Deletions cut 2 bases from V and 4 bases from J, with 8 bases between. CDR1 MNHNS and CDR2 SASEGT come from the germline V gene. The CDR3 totals 13 residues. CDR3 in DNA: TGTGCCAGCAGTGAACGGGCGGTCTATGGCTACACCTTC. Translation gives CASSERAVYGYTF.

The V gene is TRBV19, the J gene TRBJ1-5; D is possibly TRBD1 (6 bases). The CDR3 covers 16 residues. V was shortened by 7 bases and J by 6 bases, with 22 bases between the two germline ends. CDR1 and CDR2 (germline): LNHDA, SQIVND (reference sequence). The CDR3 DNA reads as TGTGCCAGTACCTTCACCTTGGCAGGGGCAGGTCAGCCCCAGCATTTT. It specifies CASTFTLAGAGQPQHF.

This rearrangement joins TRBV30 to TRBJ1-5; 8 nucleotides align to TRBD1. CDR3 length: 15 residues. Germline lookup yields CDR1 GTSNPN and CDR2 SVGIG (reference sequence). Trimming took 2 bases from V and 9 from J; bases not matched to a gene: 12. The CDR3: CAWSRTGSFPRPQHF. The CDR3 region has the DNA TGTGCCTGGAGTCGGACAGGGTCCTTTCCCAGGCCCCAGCATTTT.

V usage is TRBV5-1 and J usage is TRBJ2-2; maybe TRBD1 (6 bases). Germline V gene sequence: CDR1 SGHRS, CDR2 YFSETQ. Trimming shortened V by 7 bases and J by 6 bases, and 13 bases separated the two germline ends. This CDR3 contains 13 residues. The chain's CDR3 is CASHRETPGELFF. The CDR3 DNA is TGCGCCAGCCACAGGGAAACCCCCGGGGAGCTGTTTTTT.

This clone was observed a handful of times. Here the CDR3 reads CASSLSWQGGNYGYTF. The CDR3 DNA follows: TGTGCCAGCAGCTTATCGTGGCAGGGGGGCAACTATGGCTACACCTTC. The V and J genes are TRBV7-2 and TRBJ1-2, with TRBD1 identical over 7 bases. Germline CDR1 is SGHTA and CDR2 is FQGNSA. The ends lost 2 bases at V and 2 bases at J; junction bases unmatched: 8. The CDR3 contains 16 residues.

This sequence joins TRBV6-2 or TRBV6-3 and TRBJ1-6; tentatively, D is TRBD1 (6 bases). The CDR3 runs to 15 residues. Germline V lookup: CDR1 MNHEY, CDR2 SVGEGT. Trimming removed 0 bases from V and 9 bases from J, with 12 bases in between. DNA for the CDR3: TGTGCCAGCAGTTACTCCGAACAGGGCAGTTCACCCCTCCACTTT. This encodes CASSYSEQGSSPLHF.

The V call is TRBV29-1, the J call TRBJ2-1; D unclear. Germline values: CDR1 SQVTM, CDR2 ANQGSEA. The CDR3 has 12 amino acids. V was cut by 4 bases and J by 9 bases, with 13 bases left in between. The CDR3 DNA reads as TGCAGCGTTGGAGGAGCTCCCGGTGAGCAGTTCTTC. Its protein is CSVGGAPGEQFF.

The V and J genes are TRBV5-6 and TRBJ1-2; possibly TRBD1 for D (6 bases). CDR1 and CDR2 from the germline V gene are SGHDT and YYEEEE. The V end was cut by 0 bases, the J end by 0 bases, with 15 bases between. There are 17 residues in the CDR3. CDR3 coding DNA: TGTGCCAGCAGCTTGGGGACAGCCCACCCTGCTAACTATGGCTACACCTTC. It codes for CASSLGTAHPANYGYTF.

The chain recombines TRBV19 with TRBJ1-2; D gene unclear. V was clipped by 6 bases and J by 4 bases, with 12 bases between them. The CDR3 extends over 13 amino acids. The germline V gene encodes CDR1 LNHDA and CDR2 SQIVND (reference sequence). The CDR3 reads CASSSGFAYGYTF. The CDR3 nucleotides read TGTGCCAGTAGCTCGGGGTTTGCCTATGGCTACACCTTC.